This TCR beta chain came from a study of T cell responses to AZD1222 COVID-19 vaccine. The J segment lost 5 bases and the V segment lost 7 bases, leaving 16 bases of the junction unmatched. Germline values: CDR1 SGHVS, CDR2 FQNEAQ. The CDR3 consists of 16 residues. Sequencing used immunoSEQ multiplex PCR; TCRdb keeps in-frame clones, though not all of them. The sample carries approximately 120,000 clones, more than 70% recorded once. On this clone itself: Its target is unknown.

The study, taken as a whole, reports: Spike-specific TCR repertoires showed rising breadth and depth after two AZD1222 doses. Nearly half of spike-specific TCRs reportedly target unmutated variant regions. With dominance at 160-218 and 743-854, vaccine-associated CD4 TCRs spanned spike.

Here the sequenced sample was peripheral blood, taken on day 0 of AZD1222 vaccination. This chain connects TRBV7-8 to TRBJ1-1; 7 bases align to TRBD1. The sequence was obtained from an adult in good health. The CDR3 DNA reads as TGTGCCAGCATACCCCGAACGGGACAGTCAGGGACTGAAGCTTTCTTT. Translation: CASIPRTGQSGTEAFF.